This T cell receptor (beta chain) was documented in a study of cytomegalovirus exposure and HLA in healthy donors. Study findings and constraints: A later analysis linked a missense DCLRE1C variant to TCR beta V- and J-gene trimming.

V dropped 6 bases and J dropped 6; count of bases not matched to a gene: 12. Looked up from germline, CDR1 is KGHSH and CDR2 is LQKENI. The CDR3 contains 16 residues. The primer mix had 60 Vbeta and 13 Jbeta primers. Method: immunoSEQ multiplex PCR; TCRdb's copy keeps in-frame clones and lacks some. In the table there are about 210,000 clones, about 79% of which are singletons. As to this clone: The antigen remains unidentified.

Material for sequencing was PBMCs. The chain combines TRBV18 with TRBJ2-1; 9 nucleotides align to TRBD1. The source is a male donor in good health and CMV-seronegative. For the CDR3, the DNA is TGTGCCAGCTCCCCGCCCGGGGACAGGGTCGTCAATGAGCAGTTCTTC. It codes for CASSPPGDRVVNEQFF.